The present TCR beta chain was sequenced within a study of blood T cells in healthy people across ages. Study conclusions and caveats: Expanded clonotype changes were possibly confounded by unknown donor CMV status. Significant beta diversity loss was already apparent by age about 39, declining roughly linearly.

About this clonotype: What it binds is not known.

Trimming shortened V by 5 bases and J by 4 bases, and 21 bases separated the two germline ends. The CDR3 length is 17 residues. Germline CDR1 SEHNR, CDR2 FQNEAQ (reference sequence). Through a sample-barcoded 5' primer and a J-beta primer mix, a second PCR was run for about 7 to 12 cycles. TCRdb re-derived calls from the 5' RACE reads in MiXCR, one entry per CDR3 protein. The sample holds about 1.4 million distinct CDR3 sequences, almost 60% seen once. The chain is built from TRBV7-9 and TRBJ2-4; maybe TRBD1 (6 bases). The source of this sequence is a man younger than 35 in good health. Sample: blood. The CDR3 is CASSPYTGPQEKNIQYF. The CDR3 DNA reads TGTGCCAGCAGCCCCTACACAGGGCCACAGGAGAAAAACATTCAGTACTTC.